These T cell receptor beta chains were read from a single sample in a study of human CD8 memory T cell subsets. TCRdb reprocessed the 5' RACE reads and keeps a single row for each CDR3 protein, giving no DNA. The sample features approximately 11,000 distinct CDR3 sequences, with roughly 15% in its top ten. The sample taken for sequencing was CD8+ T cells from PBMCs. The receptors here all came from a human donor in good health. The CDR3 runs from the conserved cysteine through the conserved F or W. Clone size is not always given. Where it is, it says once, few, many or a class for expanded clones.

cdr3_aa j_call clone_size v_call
CASSLASPEQFF TRBJ2-1 . TRBV7-8
CASSRTGHNEQFF TRBJ2-1 . TRBV3-1
CASSFPPGGGRPYEQYF TRBJ2-7 medium-sized TRBV28
CASSPAGIAGTFGELFF TRBJ2-2 . TRBV23-1
CASSIDQSNEQFF TRBJ2-1 . TRBV19
CASSRNPDSGASDEQYF TRBJ2-7 medium-sized TRBV7-8
CASSSRTGINEKLFF TRBJ1-4 . TRBV5-6
CASSSTPTSWRVTQYF TRBJ2-5 . TRBV27
CASSYEGNEKLFF TRBJ1-4 . TRBV6-6
CASSPAATGELFF TRBJ2-2 . TRBV11-2
CASSQGEWAQETQYF TRBJ2-5 . TRBV14
CASSTGYNEQFF TRBJ2-1 . TRBV28
CASSSPGTSKANEQFF TRBJ2-1 . TRBV9